The 20 T cell receptor beta chains given below trace back to one sample, sequenced in a study of metastatic and nonmetastatic thyroid tumors. No patient had received any treatment before thyroid surgery. TCRdb reprocessed the PCR reads via MiXCR. Found here are over 40,000 clones, about 22% of them singletons; the top ten hold 3.4%. The sample comprised blood. The receptors here all came from a male donor with papillary thyroid cancer or a benign thyroid nodule (not recorded which). Some clones in this sample may be carry-over from other donors' samples.

This chain links TRBV5-1 with TRBJ2-5; D not certain. V was shortened by 0 bases and J by 0 bases, with 12 bases between the two germline ends. CDR1 and CDR2 from the germline V gene are SGHRS and YFSETQ. This CDR3 comprises 16 residues. CDR3 coding DNA: TGCGCCAGCAGCTTGGACAGAATGGGGTACCAAGAGACCCAGTACTTC. Protein sequence: CASSLDRMGYQETQYF. Looking up the rest from reference TRBV5-1 and TRBJ2-5 gives the full variable domain: KAGVTQTPRYLIKTRGQQVTLSCSPISGHRSVSWYQQTPGQGLQFLFEYFSETQRNKGNFPGRFSGRQFSNSRSEMNVSTLELGDSALYLCASSLDRMGYQETQYFGPGTRLLVL.

Many counts were recorded for this clone. The V gene is TRBV20-1, the J gene TRBJ2-1; TRBD2 matches at 11 bases. Losses at the gene ends were 3 bases for V and 7 bases for J; bases not matched to a gene: 11. This CDR3 comprises 16 residues. Germline values: CDR1 DFQATT, CDR2 SNEGSKA (reference sequence). The CDR3 DNA follows: TGCAGTGCTAGGGCCCTCCTCGCTAGCGGGGGGAATGAGCAGTTCTTC. Translating it yields CSARALLASGGNEQFF.

This clone was seen ten or more times. The chain is built from TRBV18 and TRBJ2-5; TRBD2 matches 13 bases. With V trimmed by 4 bases and J by 7 bases, 6 bases remained unmatched. Germline values: CDR1 KGHSH, CDR2 LQKENI. The CDR3 has 15 residues. The CDR3 nucleotides are TGTGCCAGCTCACAAGGACTAGCGGGAGTCGGGACCCAGTACTTC. It codes for CASSQGLAGVGTQYF.

This clone appeared many times. The CDR3 loop reads CASSQGRQGAFEAFF. CDR3 nucleotide sequence: TGTGCCAGCAGCCAAGGGAGGCAGGGAGCCTTTGAAGCTTTCTTT. The chain is built from TRBV3-1 and TRBJ1-1; D may be TRBD1 (5 bases). V dropped 1 base and J dropped 7 bases, with 16 bases sitting between them. This CDR3 spans 15 amino acids. Germline values: CDR1 LGHDT, CDR2 YNNKEL (reference sequence).

V is TRBV30 and J is TRBJ2-3, with 8 positions matching TRBD1. Germline loops: CDR1 GTSNPN, CDR2 SVGIG (reference sequence). CDR3 size: 14 residues. Losses at the gene ends were 3 bases for V and 8 bases for J; bases not matched to a gene: 10. CDR3 region: CAWSTGGPVGTQYF. The DNA for the CDR3 is TGTGCCTGGAGCACAGGGGGGCCGGTAGGTACGCAGTATTTT.

This clone was seen a single time. J is TRBJ2-7 and V is TRBV20-1; either TRBD1 or TRBD2 may supply D (6 bases each). CDR3 length equals 12 residues. From germline, CDR1 is DFQATT and CDR2 SNEGSKA (reference sequence). The CDR3 nucleotides read TGCAGCTCGGTGAGGGGGGCGAACGAGCAGTACTTC. This encodes CSSVRGANEQYF.

This clone was found many times. The genes are TRBV19 and TRBJ2-1; TRBD1 might be the D (5 bases). V was trimmed by 3 bases and J by 0 bases, leaving 12 bases between them. This CDR3 is 16 amino acids long. The germline CDR1 and CDR2 sequences are LNHDA and SQIVND (reference sequence). The CDR3: CASSIVVDSSYNEQFF. The CDR3 nucleotides read TGTGCCAGTAGTATCGTTGTCGACAGCTCCTACAATGAGCAGTTCTTC.

This chain uses TRBV13 with TRBJ2-6, with a possible D match to TRBD2 (6 bases). The germline V gene has CDR1 PRHDT and CDR2 FYEKMQ (reference sequence). This CDR3 is 16 amino acids long. The V end lost 8 bases, the J end lost 0 bases, and 14 bases lay between the germline ends. The CDR3 loop reads CASRGDVDSGANVLTF. The CDR3 bases are TGTGCCAGCCGCGGGGATGTCGACTCTGGGGCCAACGTCCTGACTTTC.

At least ten counts were recorded for this clone. The gene calls are TRBV7-6 and TRBJ2-2, with TRBD2 as a possible D gene (5 bases). V was shortened by 8 bases and J by 0 bases, with 13 bases between the two germline ends. The germline V gene encodes CDR1 SGHVS and CDR2 FNYEAQ. The CDR3 runs to 15 residues. CDR3 nucleotides: TGTGCCAGCCTGCTGGGAGACGCGAACACCGGGGAGCTGTTTTTT. It specifies CASLLGDANTGELFF.

At least ten counts were recorded for this clone. The CDR3 bases are TGTGCCAGCACTTCAAACCAGGGGGCGGGAGAGACCCAGTACTTC. Translated: CASTSNQGAGETQYF. The chain recombines TRBV6-1 with TRBJ2-5; 8 nucleotides agree with TRBD1. The V and J ends lost 7 bases and 4 bases, in that order; junction bases with no gene match: 11. Germline CDR1 and CDR2: MNHNS and SASEGT. This CDR3 has 15 residues.

This chain joins TRBV3-2 and TRBJ2-7; TRBD2 is the table's D call and was not checked against the DNA. TRBV3-2 is given as a pseudogene. The CDR3 is 21 amino acids. The CDR3 sequence: CASSQYIYSGTSGGPAYEQYF. CDR3 sequence (DNA): TGTGCCAGCAGCCAATATATCTATTCCGGGACTAGCGGGGGACCTGCCTACGAGCAGTACTTC.

This clone ranks as medium-sized. The V gene is TRBV30, the J gene TRBJ1-1; D gene uncertain. Trimming took 2 bases from V and 0 from J, leaving 7 bases between them. Looked up from germline, CDR1 is GTSNPN and CDR2 is SVGIG (reference sequence). The CDR3 has 13 amino acids. The chain's CDR3 is CAWSRQMNTEAFF. The CDR3 coding sequence is TGTGCCTGGAGTCGGCAGATGAACACTGAAGCTTTCTTT.

The J gene is TRBJ2-6, the V gene TRBV9, with 10 bases lining up with TRBD1. Looked up from germline, CDR1 is SGDLS and CDR2 is YYNGEE. Trimming removed 4 bases from V and 4 bases from J; junction bases left unmatched: 5. The CDR3 loop spans 16 amino acids. The CDR3 coding sequence is TGTGCCAGCAGCCAAGGGACAGGGGTCGGGGCCAACGTCCTGACTTTC. Encoded protein: CASSQGTGVGANVLTF.

This clone was seen repeatedly, ten times or more. V and J are TRBV4-1 and TRBJ2-2; TRBD2 is a possible D gene (6 bases). The ends were cut back, 0 bases at V and 8 bases at J, with 16 bases in the middle. This CDR3 contains 16 residues. Germline values: CDR1 MGHRA, CDR2 YSYEKL. CDR3 sequence (DNA): TGCGCCAGCAGCCAAGATACCCTGGGACTTACTGGGGAGCTGTTTTTT. Translated: CASSQDTLGLTGELFF.

This clone was observed many times. The rearrangement joins TRBV30 to TRBJ2-1; weak D call: TRBD2 (5 bases). The CDR3 is 13 residues long. V was pared by 3 bases and J by 15 bases, with 21 bases between. Germline values: CDR1 GTSNPN, CDR2 SVGIG (reference sequence). This chain's CDR3 is CAWSPAPSRAWFF. The CDR3 DNA reads TGTGCCTGGAGCCCCGCGCCTAGCCGCGCTTGGTTCTTC. The variable domain in full, with the rest retrieved from reference TRBV30 and TRBJ2-1, is SQTIHQWPATLVQPVGSPLSLECTVEGTSNPNLYWYRQAAGRGLQLLFYSVGIGQISSEVPQNLSASRPQDRQFILSSKKLLLSDSGFYLCAWSPAPSRAWFFGPGTRLTVL.

The rearrangement links TRBV5-6 to TRBJ2-2; D possibly uses TRBD1 or TRBD2 (5 bases each). Germline loops: CDR1 SGHDT, CDR2 YYEEEE. Trimming removed 4 bases from V and 6 bases from J, with 10 bases in between. The CDR3 covers 13 residues. The CDR3 DNA is TGTGCCAGCAGCGGTCAGGGACCCGGGGAGCTGTTTTTT. Translated, it gives CASSGQGPGELFF.

At least ten counts were recorded for this clone. The chain combines TRBV9 with TRBJ2-1; D is ambiguous. V was pared by 3 bases and J by 7 bases, with 14 bases between. CDR3 size: 14 residues. Germline CDR1 SGDLS, CDR2 YYNGEE. The CDR3 bases are TGTGCCAGCAGCGGGGTGAGTGGAAGGAATGAGCAGTTCTTC. This translates into CASSGVSGRNEQFF.

In this sample, this clone turned up many times. J is TRBJ2-7 and V is TRBV28, with TRBD1 matching over 9 bases. V trimming: 1 base; J trimming: 5 bases; junction bases outside the gene matches: 6. Germline values: CDR1 MDHEN, CDR2 SYDVKM. CDR3 length: 15 residues. As DNA, the CDR3 is TGTGCCAGCAGTTTATTCGGGACAGGGCTCCACGAGCAGTACTTC. Translation gives CASSLFGTGLHEQYF.

This clone was seen repeatedly, ten times or more. The chain links TRBV7-7 to TRBJ2-1, with 10 bases that match TRBD2. V shed 5 bases and J 9 bases; nucleotides not matched to a gene: 4. Germline loops: CDR1 SSHAT, CDR2 FNYEAQ (reference sequence). This CDR3 is 13 amino acids long. The CDR3 region has the DNA TGTGCCAGCAGCGTGGGACTAGCGAGTGAGCAGTTCTTC. Protein product: CASSVGLASEQFF.

This clone was counted between two and nine times. The chain recombines TRBV6-1 with TRBJ2-7, with D perhaps TRBD1 (6 bases). The CDR3 length is 14 residues. The germline V gene has CDR1 MNHNS and CDR2 SASEGT. V was shortened by 7 bases and J by 3 bases, with 16 bases between the two germline ends. The CDR3 loop is CASTPEGRGYEQYF. In DNA form, the CDR3 reads TGTGCCAGCACCCCTGAGGGCAGGGGCTACGAGCAGTACTTC.